This TCR beta chain came from a study of T cell changes during pregnancy in multiple sclerosis. Germline lookup yields CDR1 LGHNT and CDR2 FRNRAP. There are 16 residues in the CDR3. V lost 3 bases to trimming and J lost 6 bases, with 18 bases between them. Profiling relied on immunoSEQ multiplex PCR, and the TCRdb table lists in-frame clones only, not all of them. This table holds approximately 82,000 clones, approximately 90% found once. The genes are TRBV12-5 and TRBJ2-1; D is possibly TRBD1 (6 bases). The sequences come from CD4+ T cells from peripheral blood mononuclear cells, collected in the second trimester of pregnancy. The clonotype originates from a female donor with multiple sclerosis, enrolled in a pregnancy study. The CDR3 sequence: CASGFSPTGLSNEQFF. CDR3 sequence (DNA): TGTGCTAGTGGTTTCAGCCCTACAGGGCTCAGCAATGAGCAGTTCTTC.